This T cell receptor beta chain was sequenced for a study of T cell responses to AZD1222 COVID-19 vaccine. Study findings and constraints: Just five to seven people given AZD1222 tested seropositive at baseline. Spike-specific TCR depth and breadth grew after two AZD1222 doses.

Of note for this clone: Its antigen is unknown.

Germline CDR1 and CDR2: MGHRA and YSYEKL. CDR3 length: 14 amino acids. With 5 bases removed from V and 10 bases from J, the gap between germline ends came to 18 bases. Second-dose groups at about 4 or about 12 weeks were pooled. Here immunoSEQ multiplex PCR was the method, and the copy in TCRdb shows in-frame clones only, minus some. The sample has 75,000 to 80,000 clones, 85% to 90% seen once. The material sequenced was peripheral blood, taken 28 days after the second AZD1222 dose. This sequence originates from an adult who received the AZD1222 COVID-19 vaccine. The rearrangement uses TRBV4-1 and TRBJ2-1; a weak D match, TRBD1 (5 bases). CDR3 DNA: TGCGCCAGCAGCGCTCAAGGGGCTACGGGCGAGCAGTTCTTC. Protein: CASSAQGATGEQFF.